This T cell receptor (beta chain) was documented in a study of blood T cell repertoires in COVID-19. Study details: From the United States, Italy and Spain came samples of acute and convalescent COVID-19. From T cells, B-cell-depleted T cells, or PBMCs came the material, which was cDNA or gDNA.

CDR1 is MGHDK and CDR2 is SYGVNS in the germline V gene. The ends lost 0 bases at V and 6 bases at J; junction bases unmatched: 11. The CDR3 totals 17 residues. Original analysis: Estimates of nucleated cell counts were drawn from the amplification of reference gene primers. Here immunoSEQ multiplex PCR was the method, and the copy in TCRdb shows in-frame clones only, minus some. V, J and clone size were drawn from that table, and D and trimming were deduced from the DNA. The sample holds around 260,000 clones, roughly 87% seen once. This clonotype was sampled from a human donor in a cohort sampled during active COVID-19. What was sequenced was peripheral blood. This chain uses TRBV25-1 with TRBJ2-3, with 8 bases identical to TRBD2. The CDR3 reads CASSEYAPAGVGDTQYF. Written as DNA, the CDR3 is TGTGCCAGCAGTGAATATGCGCCAGCGGGAGTTGGGGATACGCAGTATTTT.